These T cell receptor beta chains were read from a single sample in a study of T cell responses to AZD1222 COVID-19 vaccine. Profiling relied on immunoSEQ multiplex PCR, and the TCRdb table lists in-frame clones only, not all of them. The top ten hold 9.5% to 10% of the sample, which has tens of thousands of clones, 80% to 85% seen once. This material consisted of peripheral blood, taken on day 0 of AZD1222 vaccination. These receptors were taken from an adult in good health. Each CDR3 is given with its conserved first and last residue. A D gene is named only where the DNA matches it firmly.

j_gene | d_gene | v_gene | CDR3nt | CDR3aa
TRBJ1-1 | TRBD1 | TRBV29-1 | TGCAGCGTCACCGGGACAGGGGAGGGGAACACTGAAGCTTTCTTT | CSVTGTGEGNTEAFF
TRBJ1-4 | NA | TRBV28 | TGTGCCAGCAGTTTATCTTGGGGGAAACTGTTTTTT | CASSLSWGKLFF
TRBJ1-6 | NA | TRBV7-2 | TGTGCCGGATCGTTAGGCAGCAATAATTCACCCCTCCACTTT | CAGSLGSNNSPLHF
TRBJ2-1 | TRBD2 | TRBV28 | TGTGCCAGCAGTTTATGGGGGGGGAGTGACAATGAGCAGTTCTTC | CASSLWGGSDNEQFF
TRBJ1-1 | NA | TRBV7-9 | TGTGCCAGCAGCTTTAGCTCGGTAACTCAGGGGGCTTTCTTT | CASSFSSVTQGAFF
TRBJ1-4 | NA | TRBV3-1/TRBV3-2 | TGTGCCAGCAGCCTCAACAGGGATAAACTGTTTTTT | CASSLNRDKLFF
TRBJ2-7 | NA | TRBV5-6 | TGTGCCAGCAGCTTGTCGGGACTATCTACAAGGGGGACCTACGAGCAGTACTTC | CASSLSGLSTRGTYEQYF
TRBJ1-1 | NA | TRBV5-5 | TGTGCCAGCAGCTTGAACCCGCCTAACACTGAAGCTTTCTTT | CASSLNPPNTEAFF
TRBJ1-6 | TRBD1 | TRBV7-2 | TGTGCCAGCAGCCACCGACAGGGAGGGCAGTTCCCCCTCCACTTT | CASSHRQGGQFPLHF
TRBJ1-1 | TRBD1 | TRBV27 | TGTGCCAGCGGGGGACAGGGGGCCACTGAAGCTTTCTTT | CASGGQGATEAFF
TRBJ1-2 | NA | TRBV29-1 | TGCAGCGTTGAAGATCGTATGGCGGGGTTCTATGGCTACACCTTC | CSVEDRMAGFYGYTF
TRBJ1-1 | NA | TRBV5-6 | TGTGCCAGCAGCTTGGGGTTGTTGAACACTGAAGCTTTCTTT | CASSLGLLNTEAFF